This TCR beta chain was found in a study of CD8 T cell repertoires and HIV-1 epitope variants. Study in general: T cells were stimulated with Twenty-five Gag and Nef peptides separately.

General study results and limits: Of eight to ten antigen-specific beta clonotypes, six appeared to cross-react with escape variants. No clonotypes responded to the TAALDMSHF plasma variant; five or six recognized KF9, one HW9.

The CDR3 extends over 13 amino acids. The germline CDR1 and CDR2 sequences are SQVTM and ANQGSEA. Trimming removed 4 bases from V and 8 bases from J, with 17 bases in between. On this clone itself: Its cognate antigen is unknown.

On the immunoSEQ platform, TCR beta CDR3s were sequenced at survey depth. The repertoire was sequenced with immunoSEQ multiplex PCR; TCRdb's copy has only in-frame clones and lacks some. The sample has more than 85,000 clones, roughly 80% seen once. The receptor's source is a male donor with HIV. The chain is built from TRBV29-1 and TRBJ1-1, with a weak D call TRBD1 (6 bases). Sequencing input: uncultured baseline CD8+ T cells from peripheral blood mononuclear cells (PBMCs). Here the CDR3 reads CSVVLPGAKEAFF. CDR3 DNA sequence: TGCAGCGTTGTGTTACCGGGGGCTAAAGAAGCTTTCTTT.